One and the same sample provided the 2 T cell receptor beta chains below, sequenced in a study of regulatory T cells in long-lasting Graves disease. With iRepertoire HTBI primers and Arm-PCR of CDR3 regions, TCR beta libraries were built. TCRdb re-derived calls from the multiplex PCR reads in MiXCR, one entry per CDR3 protein. Altogether 250,000 to 300,000 distinct CDR3 sequences are present, 15% to 20% being singletons, with the ten largest covering 13% to 15%. Time point denoted: newly diagnosed GD, antithyroid drugs for less than 3 months. PBMCs were the source of the RNA used for TCR sequencing. The sample was also linked to a second study, of T cells in Graves' hyperthyroidism and ophthalmopathy.

The sequenced sample was peripheral blood mononuclear cells (PBMCs), obtained at new diagnosis, from a patient treated with antithyroid drugs. The origin of the receptors is a young woman with Graves disease.

The chain uses TRBV28 and TRBJ2-7; D ambiguous. The V end lost 2 bases, the J end lost 6 bases, and 11 bases lay between the germline ends. This CDR3 spans 13 amino acids. The germline gives CDR1 MDHEN, CDR2 SYDVKM. The CDR3 DNA is TGTGCCAGCAGTTTAGCAAGCCTAGGCGAGCAGTACTTC. Translating it yields CASSLASLGEQYF.

This clonotype was picked up many times. The chain couples TRBV20-1 to TRBJ2-7, with D possibly being TRBD1 or TRBD2 (5 bases each). Germline V gene sequence: CDR1 DFQATT, CDR2 SNEGSKA (reference sequence). V was shortened by 7 bases and J by 2 bases, with 15 bases between the two germline ends. This CDR3 has 13 residues. CDR3 nucleotides: TGCAGTGTCCTGGGGACGGATACCTACGAGCAGTACTTC. Amino acids: CSVLGTDTYEQYF.